The 11 T cell receptor beta chains below all came from one sample that was sequenced in a study of blood T cell repertoires in COVID-19. The assay was immunoSEQ multiplex PCR, and TCRdb's table has in-frame clones only and misses some. The profile shows approximately 94,000 clones, about 91% of them singletons. The specimen sequenced was peripheral blood. These receptors originate from a human donor in a cohort sampled during active COVID-19.

The J gene is TRBJ2-7, the V gene TRBV6-5, with D uncertain. Germline V lookup: CDR1 MNHEY, CDR2 SVGAGI. The CDR3 runs to 12 residues. Trimming took 7 bases from V and 5 from J, leaving 12 bases between them. DNA for the CDR3: TGTGCCAGCACGGAGAACTTCCACGAGCAGTACTTC. Residues: CASTENFHEQYF.

The genes are TRBV18 and TRBJ2-7, with 11 bases fitting TRBD2. The CDR3 has 15 amino acids. With 1 base clipped from V and 5 bases from J, the junction kept 4 bases outside the gene matches. Germline V gene data show CDR1 as KGHSH and CDR2 as LQKENI. The CDR3, as DNA: TGTGCCAGCTCACCACGCACTAGCGGGAGTCACGAGCAGTACTTC. It encodes CASSPRTSGSHEQYF.

CDR3 nucleotides: TGCAGTGCTAGTGGGACAGGGGGCTCGGAGACCCAGTACTTC. It encodes CSASGTGGSETQYF. V usage is TRBV20-1 and J usage is TRBJ2-5; the match to TRBD1 covers 12 bases. Germline CDR1 DFQATT, CDR2 SNEGSKA (reference sequence). The V gene end was trimmed by 3 bases and the J gene end by 5 bases; junction bases not matched to a gene: 4. CDR3 length equals 14 residues.

The chain carries TRBV12-3 or TRBV12-4 and TRBJ2-3; D not resolved. This CDR3 region has 11 residues. The ends were cut back, 6 bases at V and 2 bases at J, with 3 bases in the middle. The CDR3 loop is CASSLTDTQYF. Written as DNA, the CDR3 is TGTGCCAGCAGCCTCACAGATACGCAGTATTTT.

The CDR3 sequence is CASSQDTGFRETQYF. For the CDR3, the DNA is TGCGCCAGCAGCCAAGACACAGGGTTTAGAGAGACCCAGTACTTC. This rearrangement joins TRBV4-1 to TRBJ2-5; D perhaps matches TRBD1 (6 bases). Germline V CDR1 and CDR2: MGHRA, YSYEKL. V lost 0 bases to trimming and J lost 4 bases, with 12 bases between them. The CDR3 has 15 residues.

The gene calls are TRBV11-2 and TRBJ2-5; 16 nucleotides match TRBD2. The CDR3 runs 18 residues. The germline V gene has CDR1 SGHAT and CDR2 FQNNGV. Trimming at V came to 2 bases and at J to 4 bases, leaving 7 bases not matched to a gene. CDR3 amino acids: CASSLLGTSGRAGETQYF. CDR3 nucleotide sequence: TGTGCCAGCAGCTTACTCGGGACTAGCGGGAGGGCCGGAGAGACCCAGTACTTC.

The CDR3 protein is CASIAAGQGAWGYTF. The CDR3 bases are TGTGCCAGTATCGCTGCGGGACAGGGGGCATGGGGCTACACCTTC. This rearrangement joins TRBV19 to TRBJ1-2, with TRBD1 matching over 12 bases. The CDR3 sequence is 15 residues long. Germline V gene sequence: CDR1 LNHDA, CDR2 SQIVND (reference sequence). The V segment lost 7 bases and the J segment 8 bases; nucleotides outside the gene matches: 11.

The chain combines TRBV27 with TRBJ2-3, with 7 bases lining up with TRBD1. The germline CDR1 and CDR2 sequences are MNHEY and SMNVEV (reference sequence). There are 15 residues in the CDR3. The junction had 6 bases not matched to a gene; V was cut back by 1 base and J by 5 bases. CDR3 sequence (DNA): TGTGCCAGCAGTTTATTAAGGGGGCCAGGAGATACGCAGTATTTT. Translated: CASSLLRGPGDTQYF.

The chain combines TRBV12-3 or TRBV12-4 with TRBJ1-1; D remains ambiguous. Trimming cost V 5 bases and J 1 base, with 8 bases left between them. This CDR3 has 13 residues. CDR3 region: CASSPSKNTEAFF. Here the CDR3 DNA reads TGTGCCAGCAGTCCGAGCAAGAACACTGAAGCTTTCTTT.

This clone was detected many times. V gene TRBV14 combines with J gene TRBJ2-7, with 8 bases fitting TRBD1. The germline V gene encodes CDR1 SGHDN and CDR2 FVKESK. Trimming at V came to 1 base and at J to 3 bases, leaving 5 bases not matched to a gene. The CDR3 is 15 residues long. The CDR3 DNA reads as TGTGCCAGCAGCCAAGGGACAGGGCTGCTCTACGAGCAGTACTTC. Encoded protein: CASSQGTGLLYEQYF.

This clone was picked up one time. The chain's CDR3 is CASSLDLSQPQHF. DNA of the CDR3: TGCGCCAGCAGCTTGGACCTGAGTCAGCCCCAGCATTTT. V and J are TRBV5-1 and TRBJ1-5; no firm D call. Trimming took off 0 bases at V and 6 bases at J, with 7 bases between the two ends. This CDR3 is built from 13 residues. CDR1 is SGHRS, CDR2 YFSETQ, per germline.